This TCR beta chain was obtained from a study of blood T cell repertoires in COVID-19. About the research overall: COVID-19 samples from acute and convalescent phases originated in the United States, Italy and Spain.

Authors' methods: Estimation of nucleated cell counts was performed using reference gene primer amplification. TCRdb keeps only in-frame clones here, not all; method: immunoSEQ multiplex PCR. V and J calls and clone size are given by that table; D and trimming were obtained from the DNA. Seen here are around 270,000 clones, about 83% observed once, and the top ten hold about 1.5%. The CDR3 covers 15 residues. CDR1 is SGHNT, CDR2 YYREEE, per germline (reference sequence). Trimming took off 1 base at V and 2 bases at J, with 13 bases between the two ends. Sequencing was performed on peripheral blood. This chain links TRBV5-4 with TRBJ2-7; the D gene is possibly TRBD2 (6 bases). The TCR comes from a middle-aged woman who had recovered from COVID-19. The CDR3 spells CASSLKGGGTYEQYF. DNA for the CDR3: TGTGCCAGCAGCTTGAAAGGCGGCGGGACCTACGAGCAGTACTTC.